The 12 T cell receptor beta chains below come from one sample, sequenced in a study of blood T cell repertoires in COVID-19. Using immunoSEQ multiplex PCR, the repertoire was profiled, and TCRdb retains in-frame clones only, with some absent. Among about 360,000 clones listed, about 88% were seen once. Sequencing was carried out using peripheral blood. These receptors originate from a human donor in a cohort sampled during active COVID-19.

This clone was seen just once. V and J are TRBV10-3 and TRBJ1-4; weak D call: TRBD1 (6 bases). This CDR3 contains 14 residues. Germline CDR1 is ENHRY and CDR2 is SYGVKD. The V end was cut by 5 bases, the J end by 2 bases, with 9 bases between. CDR3 protein: CAISPDRTNEKLFF. For the CDR3, the DNA is TGTGCCATCAGTCCCGACAGGACTAATGAAAAACTGTTTTTT.

The chain uses TRBV4-1 and TRBJ1-1; TRBD1 is a possible D gene (5 bases). V lost 7 bases and J 0 bases, leaving 12 bases between the germline ends. In germline, CDR1 is MGHRA, CDR2 YSYEKL. The CDR3 extends over 14 amino acids. The DNA of the CDR3 is TGCGCCAGCACGTCAGGGAGGATGAACACTGAAGCTTTCTTT. This gives the protein CASTSGRMNTEAFF.

The V and J genes are TRBV30 and TRBJ1-6; 7 bases fit TRBD1. Germline assignment: CDR1 GTSNPN and CDR2 SVGIG (reference sequence). This CDR3 contains 16 residues. J lost 0 bases, V lost 6 bases, and 8 bases had no gene match. The CDR3 loop reads CACSDRVSSYNSPLHF. CDR3 in DNA: TGTGCCTGTTCCGACAGGGTGAGCTCCTATAATTCACCCCTCCACTTT. The full variable domain, its missing parts supplied by reference TRBV30 and TRBJ1-6, is SQTIHQWPATLVQPVGSPLSLECTVEGTSNPNLYWYRQAAGRGLQLLFYSVGIGQISSEVPQNLSASRPQDRQFILSSKKLLLSDSGFYLCACSDRVSSYNSPLHFGNGTRLTVT.

The chain uses TRBV5-1 and TRBJ2-7; a possible D gene is TRBD2 (5 bases). V dropped 0 bases and J dropped 2 bases, with 12 bases sitting between them. CDR3 length equals 15 residues. The V gene's germline CDR1 is SGHRS and CDR2 YFSETQ. The CDR3 loop is CASSLGESRPYEQYF. As DNA, the CDR3 is TGCGCCAGCAGCTTGGGGGAGTCCCGCCCCTACGAGCAGTACTTC.

This rearrangement joins TRBV27 to TRBJ1-2, with a tentative D call TRBD1 (6 bases). The CDR3 consists of 13 residues. CDR1 is MNHEY and CDR2 is SMNVEV in the germline V gene (reference sequence). Trimming shortened V by 5 bases and J by 5 bases, and 12 bases separated the two germline ends. This chain's CDR3 is CASSKQGRYGYTF. Here the CDR3 DNA reads TGTGCCAGCAGTAAACAGGGTCGGTATGGCTACACCTTC.

This chain links TRBV3-1 (or the pseudogene TRBV3-2) with TRBJ2-7, with TRBD1 identical over 7 bases. Germline V gene lookup returns CDR1 LGHDT and CDR2 YNNKEL (reference sequence). V was pared by 4 bases and J by 2 bases, with 5 bases of the junction left unmatched. The CDR3 loop spans 14 amino acids. Here the CDR3 reads CASSPTGMTYEQYF. CDR3 sequence (DNA): TGTGCCAGCAGCCCGACAGGGATGACCTACGAGCAGTACTTC.

This chain joins TRBV18 and TRBJ1-4, with TRBD1 identical over 7 bases. With V trimmed by 0 bases and J by 0 bases, 7 bases remained unmatched. Germline V gene lookup returns CDR1 KGHSH and CDR2 LQKENI. CDR3 length: 18 residues. The CDR3 here is CASSPPRTGRTTNEKLFF. DNA for the CDR3: TGTGCCAGCTCACCACCGCGGACAGGCAGGACAACTAATGAAAAACTGTTTTTT.

This sequence joins TRBV28 and TRBJ1-5; a possible D gene is TRBD1 (5 bases). Germline V lookup: CDR1 MDHEN, CDR2 SYDVKM. The CDR3 has 14 amino acids. The V end lost 7 bases, the J end lost 4 bases, and 14 bases lay between the germline ends. The CDR3 spells CASTRGGFNQPQHF. The CDR3 DNA follows: TGTGCCAGCACCCGTGGGGGGTTTAATCAGCCCCAGCATTTT.

This chain uses TRBV9 with TRBJ2-7; possible D gene TRBD1, 5 bases. CDR3 length equals 19 residues. The germline gives CDR1 SGDLS, CDR2 YYNGEE. V shed 0 bases and J shed 2 bases, with 24 bases lying between them. CDR3 coding DNA: TGTGCCAGCAGCGTAGACCGCTATCGCACAGGAACCACTCCCTACGAGCAGTACTTC. Protein: CASSVDRYRTGTTPYEQYF.

This chain links TRBV4-1 with TRBJ2-2; TRBD2 might be the D (6 bases). Germline assignment: CDR1 MGHRA and CDR2 YSYEKL. The CDR3 spans 14 residues. Trimming pared 1 base from V and 3 bases from J, leaving 6 bases between. The CDR3 is CASSQGLDTGELFF. CDR3 DNA sequence: TGCGCCAGCAGCCAAGGACTAGACACCGGGGAGCTGTTTTTT.

This clone was counted between two and nine times. This likely comes from a read error, as the CDR3 has no conserved phenylalanine or tryptophan at its end. It is unclear where the CDR3 begins or ends on the DNA, so no DNA is shown, and the CDR3 is as TCRdb lists it. The rearrangement joins TRBV7-9 to TRBJ2-3; TRBD2, as called in the table, went unchecked against the DNA. A total of 14 residues make up the CDR3, ends included. CDR1 is SEHNR, CDR2 FQNEAQ, per germline (reference sequence). The CDR3 here is CASSVGPGLYLAIL.

The V and J genes are TRBV10-1 and TRBJ1-1, with unresolved D. The germline CDR1 and CDR2 sequences are WNHNN and SYGVQD (reference sequence). Trimming removed 3 bases from V and 10 bases from J, with 15 bases in between. The CDR3 loop spans 13 amino acids. The CDR3 DNA is TGCGCCAGCAGTGATTCCGGGTACGGAGGAGCTTTCTTT. Amino acids: CASSDSGYGGAFF.